This T cell receptor beta chain came from a study of blood T cell repertoires in COVID-19. Turning to the study itself: PBMCs, B-cell-depleted T cells, or T cells provided the cDNA or gDNA that made up the material.

V was shortened by 5 bases and J by 6 bases, with 17 bases between the two germline ends. The CDR3 runs 15 residues. CDR1 SGHRS and CDR2 YFSETQ come from the germline V gene. The table lists this clone with a few counts. The repertoire was sequenced with immunoSEQ multiplex PCR; TCRdb's copy has only in-frame clones and lacks some. The table has 200,000 to 300,000 clones, approximately 85% seen once. The rearrangement links TRBV5-1 to TRBJ1-4; tentatively, D is TRBD1 (6 bases). The sequencing input was peripheral blood. This TCR was recovered from a woman of 80 years or more with COVID-19, enrolled during active disease. CDR3 DNA sequence: TGCGCCAGCAGGAGGACAGAGGAGACCTATGAAAAACTGTTTTTT. It is translated as CASRRTEETYEKLFF.